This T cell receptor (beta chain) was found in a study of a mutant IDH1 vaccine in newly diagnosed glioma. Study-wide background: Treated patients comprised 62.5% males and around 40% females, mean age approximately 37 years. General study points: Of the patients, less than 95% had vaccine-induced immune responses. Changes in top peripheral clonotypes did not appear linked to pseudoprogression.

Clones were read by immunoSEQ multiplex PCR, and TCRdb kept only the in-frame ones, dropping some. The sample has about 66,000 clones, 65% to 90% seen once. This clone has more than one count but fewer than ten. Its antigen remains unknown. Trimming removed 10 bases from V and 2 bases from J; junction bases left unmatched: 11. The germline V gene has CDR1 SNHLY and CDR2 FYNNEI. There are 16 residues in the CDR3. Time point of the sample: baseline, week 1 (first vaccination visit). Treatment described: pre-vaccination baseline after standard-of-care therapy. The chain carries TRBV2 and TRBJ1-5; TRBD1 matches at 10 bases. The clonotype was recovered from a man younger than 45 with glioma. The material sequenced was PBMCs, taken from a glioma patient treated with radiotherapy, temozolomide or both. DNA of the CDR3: TGTGCCACCCGGGGGGGGACAGGGGACGGCAATCAGCCCCAGCATTTT. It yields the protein CATRGGTGDGNQPQHF.